The clone carrying this TCR beta chain occurred once. No antigen is known for it. The sample originates from a study of radiotherapy plus CTLA-4 blockade in lung cancer. Study context: Patients showed objective responses in about 20% of cases and disease control in about 30%. Overall study findings and caveats: Reports identified early blood T cell clone dynamics, with interferon-beta, as the best response predictor. After treatment with radiotherapy plus ipilimumab, TCR clones that came from the tumor expanded in blood.

Germline CDR1 reads GTSNPN; CDR2 reads SVGIG (reference sequence). The CDR3 has 14 residues. V lost 3 bases and J lost 1, with 12 bases in between. Libraries were prepared by immunoSEQ multiplex PCR; TCRdb keeps only in-frame clonotypes and omits some of them. The data contain about 98,000 clones, 75% to 90% of them singletons. Focal radiation was given together with CTLA-4 blockade (ipilimumab) to patients with chemo-refractory metastatic non-small-cell lung cancer. This chain connects TRBV30 to TRBJ1-1, with D maybe TRBD1 (5 bases). This clonotype was sampled from a human donor with non-small cell lung cancer who had a partial response to radiotherapy plus ipilimumab. The sequenced sample was peripheral blood, obtained from a patient treated with radiotherapy plus ipilimumab. Here the CDR3 DNA reads TGTGCCTGGAGCGAACAGGTGACGAACACTGAAGCTTTCTTT. Its protein is CAWSEQVTNTEAFF.